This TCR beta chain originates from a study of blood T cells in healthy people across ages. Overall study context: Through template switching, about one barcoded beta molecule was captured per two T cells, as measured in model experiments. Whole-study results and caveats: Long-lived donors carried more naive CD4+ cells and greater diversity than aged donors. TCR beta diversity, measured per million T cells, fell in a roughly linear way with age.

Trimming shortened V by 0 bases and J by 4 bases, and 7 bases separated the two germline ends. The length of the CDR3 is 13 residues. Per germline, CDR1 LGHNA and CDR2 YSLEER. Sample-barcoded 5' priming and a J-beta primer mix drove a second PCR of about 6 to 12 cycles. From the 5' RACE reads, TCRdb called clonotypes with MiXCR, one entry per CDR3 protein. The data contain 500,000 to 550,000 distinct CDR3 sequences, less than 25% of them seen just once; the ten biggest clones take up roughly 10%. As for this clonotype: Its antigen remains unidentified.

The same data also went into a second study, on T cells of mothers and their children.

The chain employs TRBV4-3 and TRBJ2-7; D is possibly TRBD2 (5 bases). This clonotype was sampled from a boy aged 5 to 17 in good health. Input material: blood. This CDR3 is CASSQEEGYEQYF. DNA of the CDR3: TGCGCCAGCAGCCAAGAAGAGGGTTACGAGCAGTACTTC.